This T cell receptor beta chain emerged from a study of T cell responses to AZD1222 COVID-19 vaccine. The overall study: Both about-4-week and about-12-week second-dose recipients were combined.

TCRdb's table, derived via immunoSEQ multiplex PCR, lists solely in-frame clones and lacks some. This sample has approximately 100,000 clones, with 80% to 95% found just once. In regard to this clone: Its matching antigen is unknown.

Points from the study as a whole: Two doses of AZD1222 preceded a rise in Spike-specific TCR breadth and depth.

This CDR3 region has 12 residues. The V end lost 4 bases, the J end lost 4 bases, and 9 bases lay between the germline ends. Per germline, CDR1 SGDLS and CDR2 YYNGEE. The chain employs TRBV9 and TRBJ2-7; D is unresolved. This sequence was found in an adult in good health. Sequenced material: peripheral blood, taken on day 0 of AZD1222 vaccination. CDR3 amino acids: CASSFTDYEQYF. CDR3 DNA sequence: TGTGCCAGCAGCTTCACAGATTACGAGCAGTACTTC.